What follows describes a single T cell receptor beta chain. Repertoires were generated with immunoSEQ multiplex PCR, while TCRdb's copy carries only in-frame clones and drops some. This table has tens of thousands of clones, approximately 92% appearing once. This entry comes from a study of T cell changes during pregnancy in multiple sclerosis. This CDR3 spans 13 amino acids. Trimming pared 7 bases from V and 5 bases from J, leaving 14 bases between. Looked up from germline, CDR1 is ENHRY and CDR2 is SYGVKD. The sample was peripheral blood, taken in the first trimester of pregnancy. The chain joins TRBV10-3 to TRBJ1-2, with D possibly TRBD1 on 6 matching bases. The receptor comes from a female donor with multiple sclerosis, enrolled in a pregnancy study. The CDR3 DNA reads TGTGCCATCACCGATGACAGGTTATATGGCTACACCTTC. It yields the protein CAITDDRLYGYTF.